This TCR beta chain was documented in a study of cytotoxic CD8 clonotypes in ibrutinib-treated CLL. Study findings and constraints: Clonality grew at ibrutinib response; at progression, it decreased back toward baseline.

The data were produced by immunoSEQ multiplex PCR, yet TCRdb's version contains in-frame clones alone and is incomplete. The sample carries about 160,000 clones, around 80% recorded once. Notes on this clone: Its antigen is currently unknown.

In germline, CDR1 is SNHLY, CDR2 FYNNEI. Trimming removed 0 bases at V and 1 base at J, with 9 bases between. The CDR3 sequence is 15 residues long. The TCR sequence derives from a human donor with chronic lymphocytic leukemia. The chain carries TRBV2 and TRBJ1-2, with D possibly being TRBD1 (5 bases). This specimen was PBMCs, taken after 24 months of ibrutinib treatment. The CDR3 here is CASSEAQGSNYGYTF. The CDR3 bases are TGTGCCAGCAGTGAAGCTCAGGGTAGTAACTATGGCTACACCTTC.